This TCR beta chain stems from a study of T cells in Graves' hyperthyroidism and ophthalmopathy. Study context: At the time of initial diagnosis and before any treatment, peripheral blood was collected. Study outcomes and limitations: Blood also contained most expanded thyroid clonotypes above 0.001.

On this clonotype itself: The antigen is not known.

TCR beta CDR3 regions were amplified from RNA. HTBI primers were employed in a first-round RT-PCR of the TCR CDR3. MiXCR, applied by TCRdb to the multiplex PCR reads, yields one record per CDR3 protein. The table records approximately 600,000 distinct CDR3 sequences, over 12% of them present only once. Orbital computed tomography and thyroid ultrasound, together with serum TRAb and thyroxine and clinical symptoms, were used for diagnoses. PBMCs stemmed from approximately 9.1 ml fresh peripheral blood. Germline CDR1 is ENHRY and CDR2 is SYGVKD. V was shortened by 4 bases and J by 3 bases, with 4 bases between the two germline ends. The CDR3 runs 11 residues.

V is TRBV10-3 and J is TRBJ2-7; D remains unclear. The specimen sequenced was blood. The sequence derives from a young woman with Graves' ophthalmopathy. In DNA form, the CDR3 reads TGTGCCATCAGTGCTAACTACGAGCAGTACTTC. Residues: CAISANYEQYF.